The 30 T cell receptor beta chains given below trace back to one sample, sequenced in a study of T cell responses to AZD1222 COVID-19 vaccine. Data came from immunoSEQ multiplex PCR; TCRdb stores just in-frame clones and leaves some out. The table has 130,000 to 150,000 clones, roughly 91% seen once; the top ten hold about 1.9%. This specimen was peripheral blood, taken on day 0 of AZD1222 vaccination. The source is an adult in good health.

This chain joins TRBV4-1 and TRBJ1-2; unclear D gene. Deletions cut 4 bases from V and 2 bases from J, with 8 bases between. Looked up from germline, CDR1 is MGHRA and CDR2 is YSYEKL. The CDR3 sequence is 13 residues long. The CDR3 reads CASSRTVNYGYTF. The CDR3, as DNA: TGCGCCAGCAGCCGGACGGTGAACTATGGCTACACCTTC.

This sequence joins TRBV6-1 and TRBJ2-1; tentatively, D is TRBD2 (5 bases). V lost 3 bases, J lost 9 bases, and 9 bases lay in between. The CDR3 is 12 amino acids. Germline loops: CDR1 MNHNS, CDR2 SASEGT. The CDR3 loop reads CASSEAGGEQFF. CDR3 coding DNA: TGTGCCAGCAGTGAGGCGGGCGGTGAGCAGTTCTTC.

The CDR3 spells CASSLSGQGAFF. CDR3 DNA: TGTGCCAGCAGCTTGTCAGGACAGGGAGCTTTCTTT. The chain recombines TRBV12-3 or TRBV12-4 with TRBJ1-1, with 8 positions matching TRBD1. CDR3 length: 12 amino acids. With V trimmed by 6 bases and J by 10 bases, 7 bases remained unmatched.

This clone was seen a few times. The rearrangement links TRBV27 to TRBJ2-1, with 10 positions matching TRBD2. This CDR3 region has 16 residues. CDR1 and CDR2 (germline): MNHEY, SMNVEV (reference sequence). J lost 8 bases, V lost 4 bases, and 11 bases had no gene match. In DNA, the CDR3 is TGTGCCAGCAGTTCCCCCATAGCGGGAGGCGTAGATGAGCAGTTCTTC. This codes for CASSSPIAGGVDEQFF.

The rearrangement uses TRBV3-1 (or the pseudogene TRBV3-2) and TRBJ1-2; D is undetermined. The CDR3 is made up of 14 amino acids. Per germline, CDR1 LGHDT and CDR2 YNNKEL (reference sequence). V lost 4 bases to trimming and J lost 4 bases, with 13 bases between them. CDR3 nucleotides: TGTGCCAGCAGCCGAACGGACGGATTCTATGGCTACACCTTC. Encoded protein: CASSRTDGFYGYTF.

The chain couples TRBV6-5 to TRBJ1-5; D is perhaps TRBD1 (6 bases). Trimming took 7 bases from V and 4 from J, leaving 17 bases between them. The CDR3 runs 15 residues. In germline, CDR1 is MNHEY, CDR2 SVGAGI. CDR3 sequence (DNA): TGTGCCAGCACCCCACAGGACAGTGGGAATCAGCCCCAGCATTTT. It encodes CASTPQDSGNQPQHF.

The chain combines TRBV3-1 (or the pseudogene TRBV3-2) with TRBJ1-6, with D uncertain. Trimming took 5 bases from V and 9 from J, leaving 14 bases between them. Germline CDR1 LGHDT, CDR2 YNNKEL (reference sequence). This CDR3 region has 14 residues. CDR3 DNA sequence: TGTGCCAGCAGCTTTCAACAACCGGGTTCACCCCTCCACTTT. Residues: CASSFQQPGSPLHF.

V is TRBV7-2 and J is TRBJ2-1; 11 positions match TRBD2. The CDR3 totals 12 residues. Germline values: CDR1 SGHTA, CDR2 FQGNSA. V gave up 5 bases and J gave up 14 bases; unmatched junction bases: 5. This chain's CDR3 is CASSRLAGLKFF. The CDR3 region has the DNA TGTGCCAGCAGCCGACTAGCGGGGCTTAAGTTCTTC.

The V and J genes are TRBV6-5 and TRBJ2-3; D is unclear. Trimming shortened V by 2 bases and J by 5 bases, and 2 bases separated the two germline ends. The CDR3 length is 11 residues. Looked up from germline, CDR1 is MNHEY and CDR2 is SVGAGI. Here the CDR3 reads CASSYRDTQYF. The CDR3 region has the DNA TGTGCCAGCAGTTACAGAGATACGCAGTATTTT.

The chain combines TRBV5-1 with TRBJ1-6, with D unresolved. V lost 5 bases and J lost 6, with 15 bases in between. The CDR3 is 15 residues long. Germline V gives CDR1 SGHRS, CDR2 YFSETQ. CDR3: CASRATGSSNSPLHF. CDR3 nucleotides: TGCGCCAGCAGAGCCACGGGGTCTTCTAATTCACCCCTCCACTTT.

This clone was seen just once. This rearrangement joins TRBV3-1 (or the pseudogene TRBV3-2) to TRBJ2-7; TRBD2 agrees at 11 bases. The ends lost 4 bases at V and 1 base at J; junction bases unmatched: 6. The CDR3 has 16 amino acids. Germline V gene data show CDR1 as LGHDT and CDR2 as YNNKEL (reference sequence). CDR3 residues: CASSLSGGANSYEQYF. The CDR3 DNA follows: TGTGCCAGCAGCCTTAGCGGGGGGGCCAATTCCTACGAGCAGTACTTC.

The chain carries TRBV6-5 and TRBJ1-2; 7 bases agree with TRBD1. The J segment lost 0 bases and the V segment lost 5 bases, leaving 6 bases of the junction unmatched. The germline gives CDR1 MNHEY, CDR2 SVGAGI. CDR3 length equals 15 residues. The CDR3 protein is CASSNRQGSNYGYTF. The CDR3 bases are TGTGCCAGCAGTAACAGACAGGGATCTAACTATGGCTACACCTTC.

The chain recombines TRBV27 with TRBJ2-3; 12 bases line up with TRBD2. The trim removed 3 bases at V and 4 bases at J, leaving 5 bases unmatched. The germline V gene encodes CDR1 MNHEY and CDR2 SMNVEV (reference sequence). CDR3 length equals 16 residues. In DNA, the CDR3 is TGTGCCAGCAGTTTTGAGACTAGCGGGGGAGCAGATACGCAGTATTTT. Translated: CASSFETSGGADTQYF.

CDR3: CASSPRGGEQYF. The DNA for the CDR3 is TGTGCCAGCAGCCCCAGGGGAGGCGAGCAGTACTTC. The chain recombines TRBV7-9 with TRBJ2-7; D could derive from TRBD1 or TRBD2 (6 bases each). Germline lookup yields CDR1 SEHNR and CDR2 FQNEAQ (reference sequence). This CDR3 is built from 12 residues. V lost 5 bases and J lost 6, with 11 bases in between. The full variable domain, its missing parts supplied by reference TRBV7-9 and TRBJ2-7, is DTGVSQNPRHKITKRGQNVTFRCDPISEHNRLYWYRQTLGQGPEFLTYFQNEAQLEKSRLLSDRFSAERPKGSFSTLEIQRTEQGDSAMYLCASSPRGGEQYFGPGTRLTVT.

This chain connects TRBV19 to TRBJ1-1; D perhaps matches TRBD1 (5 bases). The germline CDR1 and CDR2 sequences are LNHDA and SQIVND (reference sequence). The CDR3 has 11 amino acids. Trimming removed 8 bases from V and 4 bases from J, with 8 bases in between. CDR3 in DNA: TGTGCCAGTTCAGGGTTCACTGAAGCTTTCTTT. It yields the protein CASSGFTEAFF.

The chain uses TRBV5-5 and TRBJ1-2; perhaps TRBD1 as D (6 bases). The CDR3 contains 17 residues. The V and J ends lost 0 bases and 4 bases respectively, with 19 bases between them. Germline lookup yields CDR1 SGHKS and CDR2 YYEKEE (reference sequence). The CDR3 region has the DNA TGTGCCAGCAGCTTGGATCGGGACACCTCGTACAGCTATGGCTACACCTTC. Residues: CASSLDRDTSYSYGYTF.

The chain links TRBV18 to TRBJ1-6, with TRBD1 matching over 8 bases. CDR1 and CDR2 (germline): KGHSH, LQKENI. The CDR3 consists of 14 residues. With V trimmed by 7 bases and J by 8 bases, 7 bases remained unmatched. CDR3 region: CASFSGGLDSPLHF. In DNA, the CDR3 is TGTGCCAGCTTCTCAGGGGGCCTGGATTCACCCCTCCACTTT.

V usage is TRBV11-1 and J usage is TRBJ2-7; D could derive from TRBD1 or TRBD2 (5 bases each). The CDR3 loop spans 15 amino acids. Trimming removed 3 bases from V and 2 bases from J, with 14 bases in between. Germline assignment: CDR1 SGHAT and CDR2 FQDESV (reference sequence). The CDR3 is CASSFPGPSTYEQYF. The DNA for the CDR3 is TGTGCCAGCAGCTTCCCGGGACCCTCGACCTACGAGCAGTACTTC.

The rearrangement joins TRBV10-3 to TRBJ1-1; D perhaps matches TRBD1 (6 bases). CDR3 size: 16 residues. Trimming stripped 0 bases from V and 1 base from J, with 12 bases between. Per germline, CDR1 ENHRY and CDR2 SYGVKD. The CDR3 region is CAISESDRSGNTEAFF. CDR3 in DNA: TGTGCCATCAGTGAGTCTGACAGGTCGGGGAACACTGAAGCTTTCTTT.

The chain recombines TRBV12-3 or TRBV12-4 with TRBJ2-1; possibly TRBD2 for D (6 bases). The length of the CDR3 is 13 residues. Trimming shortened V by 6 bases and J by 4 bases, and 10 bases separated the two germline ends. CDR3 coding DNA: TGTGCCAGCAGGATAGCGGAGTACAATGAGCAGTTCTTC. Encoded protein: CASRIAEYNEQFF.

The V gene is TRBV5-1, the J gene TRBJ2-3; D not resolved. The CDR3 is 14 amino acids. Trimming left V 4 bases short and J 3 bases short, with 12 bases between. Germline CDR1 and CDR2: SGHRS and YFSETQ. CDR3 DNA: TGCGCCAGCAGCGGCACCCTGGGGACAGATACGCAGTATTTT. Encoded protein: CASSGTLGTDTQYF.

Comment on this clone: Other DNA sequences of this sample code for an identical CDR3. The CDR3 region is CSAERGSSYNEQFF. The DNA for the CDR3 is TGCAGCGCCGAGCGGGGGAGCTCCTACAATGAGCAGTTCTTC. The chain carries TRBV29-1 and TRBJ2-1; 8 bases line up with TRBD2. The CDR3 length is 14 residues. Per germline, CDR1 SQVTM and CDR2 ANQGSEA. Losses at the gene ends were 7 bases for V and 0 bases for J; bases not matched to a gene: 5.

The rearrangement joins TRBV5-6 to TRBJ2-5; the match to TRBD1 covers 7 bases. Germline V gives CDR1 SGHDT, CDR2 YYEEEE. V trimming: 4 bases; J trimming: 5 bases; junction bases outside the gene matches: 14. CDR3 size: 16 residues. CDR3 nucleotides: TGTGCCAGCAGCCCTACAAGGGGGCTAGTGAGGGAGACCCAGTACTTC. It codes for CASSPTRGLVRETQYF.

The chain is built from TRBV12-3 or TRBV12-4 and TRBJ2-1; D gene ambiguous. Trimming stripped 1 base from V and 8 bases from J, with 9 bases between. The CDR3 runs 13 residues. The CDR3 DNA follows: TGTGCCAGCAGTTTAGGGGCTACGGATGAGCAGTTCTTC. This gives the protein CASSLGATDEQFF.

The chain employs TRBV5-8 and TRBJ2-7; the D gene is possibly TRBD2 (5 bases). Trimming stripped 4 bases from V and 3 bases from J, with 11 bases between. CDR3 length: 13 amino acids. Germline V gene sequence: CDR1 SGHTS, CDR2 YDEGEE. The DNA for the CDR3 is TGTGCCAGCAGCGAGGGTAGTTTCTACGAGCAGTACTTC. It yields the protein CASSEGSFYEQYF. Based on the CDR3 plus reference TRBV5-8 and TRBJ2-7, the full variable domain is EAGVTQSPTHLIKTRGQQATLRCSPISGHTSVYWYQQALGLGLQFLLWYDEGEERNRGNFPPRFSGRQFPNYSSELNVNALELEDSALYLCASSEGSFYEQYFGPGTRLTVT.

This clone has just one count. The rearrangement links TRBV27 to TRBJ2-1; 9 nucleotides line up with TRBD1. The CDR3 sequence is 14 residues long. Germline CDR1 reads MNHEY; CDR2 reads SMNVEV (reference sequence). V shed 10 bases, J shed 3 bases, and the junction held 7 bases outside the gene matches. The chain's CDR3 is CATTGGPSYNEQFF. Here the CDR3 DNA reads TGTGCCACTACAGGGGGCCCTAGCTACAATGAGCAGTTCTTC.

The chain carries TRBV18 and TRBJ1-2; 7 bases match TRBD1. V lost 5 bases to trimming and J lost 7 bases; unmatched junction nucleotides: 7. Per the germline V gene, CDR1 is KGHSH and CDR2 is LQKENI. CDR3 size: 13 residues. The DNA of the CDR3 is TGTGCCAGCTCAAATTTTAGGGACAGTGGCTACACCTTC. Protein sequence: CASSNFRDSGYTF. The whole variable domain, remainder taken from reference TRBV18 and TRBJ1-2, is NAGVMQNPRHLVRRRGQEARLRCSPMKGHSHVYWYRQLPEEGLKFMVYLQKENIIDESGMPKERFSAEFPKEGPSILRIQQVVRGDSAAYFCASSNFRDSGYTFGSGTRLTVV.

This clone was detected once. This chain uses TRBV7-2 with TRBJ2-7; a weak D match, TRBD2 (6 bases). The germline V gene has CDR1 SGHTA and CDR2 FQGNSA. This CDR3 is built from 14 residues. V was pared by 2 bases and J by 5 bases, with 13 bases between. CDR3 sequence reads: CASSLPGVINEQYF. CDR3 in DNA: TGTGCCAGCAGCTTACCGGGAGTCATCAACGAGCAGTACTTC.

CDR3 sequence (DNA): TGCGCCAGCAGCTGGGGGGGACAGATCGCCTCTAACTATGGCTACACCTTC. Translation gives CASSWGGQIASNYGYTF. The rearrangement joins TRBV5-1 to TRBJ1-2; 7 bases are shared with TRBD1. V shed 3 bases, J shed 0 bases, and the junction held 11 bases outside the gene matches. CDR1 and CDR2 (germline): SGHRS, YFSETQ. The CDR3 is made up of 17 amino acids.

The chain combines TRBV7-2 with TRBJ1-5, with 10 nucleotides matching TRBD1. CDR1 and CDR2 from the germline V gene are SGHTA and FQGNSA. This CDR3 region has 15 residues. V was pared by 5 bases and J by 2 bases, with 3 bases of the junction left unmatched. CDR3 sequence (DNA): TGTGCCAGCAGCGCCGGGACAGGGGGCAATCAGCCCCAGCATTTT. Translated, it gives CASSAGTGGNQPQHF.